This TCR beta chain was captured by sequencing in a study of blood T cell repertoires in COVID-19. Study-wide context: Samples taken during acute and convalescent COVID-19 were collected in the United States, Italy and Spain. PBMCs, B-cell-depleted T cells, or T cells were the source of the cDNA or gDNA that made up the material.

Trimming took 5 bases from V and 11 from J, leaving 10 bases between them. There are 12 residues in the CDR3. Source study methods: Researchers report that nucleated cell counts were estimated from reference gene primer amplification. This table comes from immunoSEQ multiplex PCR, and its TCRdb copy is limited to in-frame clones, with some not included. The V and J calls and clone size come from that table; D and trimming were worked out from the DNA. The data show 180,000 or so clones, roughly 87% seen once. Sequenced material: peripheral blood. This chain connects TRBV12-3 or TRBV12-4 to TRBJ1-6, with D possibly being TRBD1 (5 bases). This TCR came from a woman between 50 and 59 years old with acute or convalescent COVID-19. The DNA of the CDR3 is TGTGCCAGCAGTGGGGACTTAGCACCCCTCCACTTT. It encodes CASSGDLAPLHF.